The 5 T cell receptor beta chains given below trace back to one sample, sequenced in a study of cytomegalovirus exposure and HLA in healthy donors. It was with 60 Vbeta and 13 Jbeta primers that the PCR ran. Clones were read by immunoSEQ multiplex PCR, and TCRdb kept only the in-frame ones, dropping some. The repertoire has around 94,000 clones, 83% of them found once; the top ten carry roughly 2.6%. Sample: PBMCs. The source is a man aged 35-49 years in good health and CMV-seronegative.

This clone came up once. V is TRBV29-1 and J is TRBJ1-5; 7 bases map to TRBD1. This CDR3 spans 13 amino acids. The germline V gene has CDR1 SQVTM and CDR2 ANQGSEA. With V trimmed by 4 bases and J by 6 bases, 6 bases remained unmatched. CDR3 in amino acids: CSVAQGTGQPQHF. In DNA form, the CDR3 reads TGCAGCGTTGCACAGGGGACTGGTCAGCCCCAGCATTTT.

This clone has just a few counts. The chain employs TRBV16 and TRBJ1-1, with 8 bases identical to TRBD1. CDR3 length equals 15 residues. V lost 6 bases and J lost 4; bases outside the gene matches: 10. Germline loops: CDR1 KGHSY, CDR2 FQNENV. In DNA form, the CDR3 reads TGTGCCAGCAGTCCTTTCGGGGGGACAGGCACTGAAGCTTTCTTT. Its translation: CASSPFGGTGTEAFF.

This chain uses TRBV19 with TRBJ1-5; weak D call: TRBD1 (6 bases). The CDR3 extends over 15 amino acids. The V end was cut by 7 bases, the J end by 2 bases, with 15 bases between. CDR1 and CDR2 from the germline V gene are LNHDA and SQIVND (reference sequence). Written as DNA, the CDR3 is TGTGCCAGTAATACGGACAGCCTACGCAATCAGCCCCAGCATTTT. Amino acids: CASNTDSLRNQPQHF.

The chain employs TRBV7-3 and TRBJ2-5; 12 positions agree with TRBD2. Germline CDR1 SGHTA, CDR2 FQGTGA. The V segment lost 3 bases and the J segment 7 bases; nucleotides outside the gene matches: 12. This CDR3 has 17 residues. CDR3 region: CASSFSSGGGRVGTQYF. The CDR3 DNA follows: TGTGCCAGCAGCTTCTCTAGCGGGGGGGGCCGAGTTGGGACCCAGTACTTC.

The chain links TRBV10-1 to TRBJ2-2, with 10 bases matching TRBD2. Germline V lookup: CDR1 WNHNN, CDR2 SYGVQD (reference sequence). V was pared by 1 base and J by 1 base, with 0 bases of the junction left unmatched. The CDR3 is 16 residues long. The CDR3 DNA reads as TGCGCCAGCAGTGAGTGGACTAGCGGGAACACCGGGGAGCTGTTTTTT. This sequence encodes CASSEWTSGNTGELFF.